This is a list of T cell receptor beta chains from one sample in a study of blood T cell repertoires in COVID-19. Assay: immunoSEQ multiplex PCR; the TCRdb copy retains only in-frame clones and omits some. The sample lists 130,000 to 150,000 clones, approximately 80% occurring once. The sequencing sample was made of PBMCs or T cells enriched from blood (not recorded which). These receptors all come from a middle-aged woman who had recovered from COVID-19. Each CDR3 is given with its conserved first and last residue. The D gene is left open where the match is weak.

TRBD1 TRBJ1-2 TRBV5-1 CASSLAGTANYGYTF
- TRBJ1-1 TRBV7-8 CASSLGSRSEAFF
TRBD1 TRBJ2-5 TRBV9 CASSGTGGGVVETQYF
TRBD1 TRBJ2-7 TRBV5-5 CASSLEPGTGLF
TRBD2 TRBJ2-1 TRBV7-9 CASSPSGRANEQFF
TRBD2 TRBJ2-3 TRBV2 CASSERAGGRTDTQYF
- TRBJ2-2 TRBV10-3 CAILPGGHLAGELFF
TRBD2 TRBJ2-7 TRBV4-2 CASSQEASGHYEQYF
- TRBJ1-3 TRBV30 CAWSVDRSTGNSGNTIYF
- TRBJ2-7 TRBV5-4 CASSLDQASSYEQYF
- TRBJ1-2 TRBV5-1 CASSPATDVTFNYGYTF
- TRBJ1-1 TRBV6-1 CASSEGIPGQTEAFF
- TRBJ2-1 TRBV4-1 CASSSLANEQFF
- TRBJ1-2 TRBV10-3 CATRPQESYGYTF
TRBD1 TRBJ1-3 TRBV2 CASSDLRQGPSGNTIYF
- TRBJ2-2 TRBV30 CAGRVRNTGELFF
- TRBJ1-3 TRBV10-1 CASRTGLLWGDF
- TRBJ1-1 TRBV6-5 CASSYGAGNTEAFF
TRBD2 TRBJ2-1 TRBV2 CASSEDVLAGLNEQFF
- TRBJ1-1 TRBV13 CASSHQTENTEAFF
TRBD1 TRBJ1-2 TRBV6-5 CASSYVAGGGYTF
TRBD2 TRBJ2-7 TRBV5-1 CASSLGAGGMNEQYF
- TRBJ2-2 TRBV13 CASSLGRANTGELFF
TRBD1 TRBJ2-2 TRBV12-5 CASGLPPLTGAGGELFF
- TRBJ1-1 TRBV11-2 CASSLAPDTINTEAFF
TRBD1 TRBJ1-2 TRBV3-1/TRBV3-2 CASSSRQGGKGGYTF
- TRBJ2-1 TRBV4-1 CASTQLGTFSEQFF
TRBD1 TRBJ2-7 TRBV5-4 CASSSLDRVTYEQYF
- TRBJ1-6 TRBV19 CASRTRNSPLHF
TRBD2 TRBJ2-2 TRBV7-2 CASSLVLAGGPGTGELFF
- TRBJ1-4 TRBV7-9 CASTTEAGTLSQTNEKLFF
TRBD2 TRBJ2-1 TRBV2 CASRMATSGSYNEQFF
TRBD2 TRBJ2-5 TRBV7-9 CASSARLAGDQETQYF
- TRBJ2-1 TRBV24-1 CATSDPGVNEQFF
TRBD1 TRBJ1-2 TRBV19 CASSRTGISNYGYTF
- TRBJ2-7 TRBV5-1 CASSLEAGTYEQYF
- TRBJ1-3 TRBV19 CASSIGGDSGNTIYF
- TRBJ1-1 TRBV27 CASSLFWGDEAFF
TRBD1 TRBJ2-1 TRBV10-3 CAISSPQGVVVNEQFF
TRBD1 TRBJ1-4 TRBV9 CASSPGTGTNEKLFF
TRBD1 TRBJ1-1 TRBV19 CASSSMGQGAGTEAFF
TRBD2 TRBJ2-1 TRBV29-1 CSVGRAGVGNEQFF
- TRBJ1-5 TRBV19 CASSIDLLGNQPQHF
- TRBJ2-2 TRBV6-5 CASRRQQTGELFF
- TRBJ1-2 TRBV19 CASSMGAGVKGNYGYTF
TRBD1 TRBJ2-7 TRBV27 CASRPGQGMSYEQYF
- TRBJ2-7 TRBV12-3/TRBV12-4 CASGHPSYEQYF
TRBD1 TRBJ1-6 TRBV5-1 CASSLIPPGQGNSPLHF
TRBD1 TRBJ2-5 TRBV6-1 CASSDTPVGQGQETQYF
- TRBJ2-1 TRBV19 CASSIDPASFNEQFF
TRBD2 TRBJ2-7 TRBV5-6 CASRSLAGGDLRGEQYF
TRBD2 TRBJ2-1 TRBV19 CASSIALEREVYNEQFF
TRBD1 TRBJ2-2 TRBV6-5 CASSYPGQGDGELFF
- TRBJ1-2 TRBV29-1 CSVGPGGGIGLYGYTF